Each of the 13 T cell receptor beta chains below was sequenced from the same sample in a study of T cells after yellow fever vaccination. MiXCR, applied by TCRdb to the 5' RACE reads, yields one record per CDR3 protein. The sample carries 510,000 or so distinct CDR3 sequences, roughly 21% recorded once. This sample comprised PBMCs, obtained 15 days after the yellow fever booster vaccination. These receptors were collected from a man aged 30 to 45 who received the YFV17D yellow fever vaccine.

This clonotype appeared a few times. One end of the junction fails to match germline, which may point to a read error. The CDR3 reads CSASRPGRSQEAQYF. The CDR3 nucleotides are TGCAGTGCTAGTCGCCCAGGGCGGTCGCAAGAGGCCCAGTACTTC. The chain is built from TRBV20-1 and TRBJ2-5, with D possibly matching TRBD1 (5 bases). The CDR3 consists of 15 residues. CDR1 is DFQATT and CDR2 is SNEGSKA in the germline V gene (reference sequence).

This clonotype was recorded a few times. V gene TRBV12-3 or TRBV12-4 combines with J gene TRBJ2-5; D is undetermined. Trimming cost V 3 bases and J 4 bases, with 12 bases left between them. CDR3 length: 14 amino acids. CDR3 loop: CASSFGPVPETQYF. CDR3 coding DNA: TGTGCCAGCAGTTTCGGTCCAGTTCCAGAGACCCAGTACTTC.

The chain links TRBV20-1 to TRBJ2-1; D perhaps matches TRBD2 (6 bases). This CDR3 has 15 amino acids. V lost 6 bases and J lost 3, with 18 bases in between. The germline V gene has CDR1 DFQATT and CDR2 SNEGSKA (reference sequence). The CDR3 bases are TGCAGTGCGGACGGAGGGACTGGGGACTACAATGAGCAGTTCTTC. It is translated as CSADGGTGDYNEQFF.

This clonotype has a single count. This chain links TRBV20-1 with TRBJ2-2; TRBD1 is a possible D gene (7 bases). This CDR3 spans 15 amino acids. Trimming removed 6 bases from V and 0 bases from J, with 14 bases in between. Germline values: CDR1 DFQATT, CDR2 SNEGSKA (reference sequence). Here the CDR3 DNA reads TGCAGTGCCCAGGGGGGAGGCGCGAACACCGGGGAGCTGTTTTTT. This sequence encodes CSAQGGGANTGELFF.

This clonotype showed up just a few times. The chain joins TRBV7-2 to TRBJ2-3; D gene ambiguous. This CDR3 is 13 amino acids long. V was shortened by 3 bases and J by 6 bases, with 10 bases between the two germline ends. The germline gives CDR1 SGHTA, CDR2 FQGNSA. CDR3 amino acids: CASSLMAIDTQYF. The CDR3 DNA reads as TGTGCCAGCAGCTTGATGGCGATCGATACGCAGTATTTT. Based on the CDR3 plus reference TRBV7-2 and TRBJ2-3, the full variable domain is GAGVSQSPSNKVTEKGKDVELRCDPISGHTALYWYRQSLGQGLEFLIYFQGNSAPDKSGLPSDRFSAERTGGSVSTLTIQRTQQEDSAVYLCASSLMAIDTQYFGPGTRLTVL.

The rearrangement links TRBV5-1 to TRBJ2-7; 10 nucleotides line up with TRBD1. The germline V gene encodes CDR1 SGHRS and CDR2 YFSETQ. V dropped 2 bases and J dropped 6; count of bases not matched to a gene: 8. The CDR3 runs 15 residues. The CDR3 DNA follows: TGCGCCAGCAGCTTTACCGGGACAGGGGCTTTCGAGCAGTACTTC. Residues: CASSFTGTGAFEQYF.

This clonotype was seen repeatedly, ten times or more. The chain has TRBV20-1 and TRBJ1-1; D may be TRBD1 (6 bases). V gave up 0 bases and J gave up 6 bases, with 14 bases separating them. CDR3 length: 14 amino acids. The V gene's germline CDR1 is DFQATT and CDR2 SNEGSKA (reference sequence). CDR3 region: CSARENRAGAEAFF. The CDR3 region has the DNA TGCAGTGCTAGAGAGAATAGGGCAGGGGCTGAAGCTTTCTTT.

This clonotype was recorded a few times. The V and J genes are TRBV28 and TRBJ2-7; 9 bases are a match to TRBD1. The J segment lost 4 bases and the V segment lost 5 bases, leaving 9 bases of the junction unmatched. CDR3 length equals 15 residues. CDR1 MDHEN and CDR2 SYDVKM come from the germline V gene. In DNA form, the CDR3 reads TGTGCCAGCAGTGGCGGGGGACAGGGTTCGTACGAGCAGTACTTC. It translates to CASSGGGQGSYEQYF.

This clonotype has just a few counts. This rearrangement joins TRBV20-1 to TRBJ2-3; 8 positions match TRBD2. V lost 6 bases and J lost 0; bases outside the gene matches: 14. The CDR3 sequence is 17 residues long. In germline, CDR1 is DFQATT, CDR2 SNEGSKA (reference sequence). CDR3 in DNA: TGCAGTGCCAGGGGTCTAGCGGGTGCCACTAGCACAGATACGCAGTATTTT. Its protein is CSARGLAGATSTDTQYF.

This clonotype occurred a few times. The V gene is TRBV20-1, the J gene TRBJ2-1; 12 nucleotides match TRBD2. Germline CDR1 is DFQATT and CDR2 is SNEGSKA (reference sequence). Trimming cost V 8 bases and J 10 bases; bases outside gene matches: 15. This CDR3 is built from 15 residues. DNA for the CDR3: TGCAGTCCCCAGTCAGCTAGCGGGAGGGGGGGGGAGCAGTTCTTC. This sequence encodes CSPQSASGRGGEQFF.

This clonotype came up a few times. The chain is built from TRBV10-3 and TRBJ2-1; 7 bases fit TRBD2. Germline V gene data show CDR1 as ENHRY and CDR2 as SYGVKD. J was trimmed by 8 bases and V by 3 bases; bases with no gene match: 10. CDR3 size: 15 residues. The CDR3 sequence: CAISDGAGVVDEQFF. In nucleotides, the CDR3 is TGTGCCATCAGTGACGGGGCGGGAGTGGTCGATGAGCAGTTCTTC.

In its sample, this clonotype was seen many times. The CDR3 bases are TGCAGCGTTGCCCTCGGGACAGGGCTGGGAGAGACCCAGTACTTC. It yields the protein CSVALGTGLGETQYF. This chain uses TRBV29-1 with TRBJ2-5, with TRBD1 matching over 9 bases. The CDR3 totals 15 residues. V lost 4 bases, J lost 4 bases, and 10 bases stayed unmatched. Germline V gene lookup returns CDR1 SQVTM and CDR2 ANQGSEA. Supplemented by reference TRBV29-1 and TRBJ2-5, the full variable domain reads SAVISQKPSRDICQRGTSLTIQCQVDSQVTMMFWYRQQPGQSLTLIATANQGSEATYESGFVIDKFPISRPNLTFSTLTVSNMSPEDSSIYLCSVALGTGLGETQYFGPGTRLLVL.

The rearrangement uses TRBV27 and TRBJ1-5, with 7 positions matching TRBD1. Germline V CDR1 and CDR2: MNHEY, SMNVEV (reference sequence). This CDR3 is 14 amino acids long. Unmatched junction bases numbered 0, after V lost 0 bases and J lost 4 bases. CDR3: CASSLSGQNQPQHF. DNA of the CDR3: TGTGCCAGCAGTTTATCGGGACAGAATCAGCCCCAGCATTTT.